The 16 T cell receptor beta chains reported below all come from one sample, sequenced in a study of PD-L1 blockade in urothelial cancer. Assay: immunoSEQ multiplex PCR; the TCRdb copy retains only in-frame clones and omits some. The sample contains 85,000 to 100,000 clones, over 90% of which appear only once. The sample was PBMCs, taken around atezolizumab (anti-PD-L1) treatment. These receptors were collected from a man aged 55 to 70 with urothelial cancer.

CDR3 nucleotide sequence: TGCGCCACCAAATACAGGGCTGACTCCTACGAGCAGTACTTC. Its protein product is CATKYRADSYEQYF. The chain carries TRBV5-1 and TRBJ2-7; possible D gene TRBD1, 6 bases. CDR3 length: 14 amino acids. Germline lookup yields CDR1 SGHRS and CDR2 YFSETQ. V was trimmed by 9 bases and J by 0 bases, leaving 16 bases between them.

Here the CDR3 reads CASSLAEGAYGYTF. CDR3 DNA sequence: TGTGCCAGCAGCTTGGCCGAGGGGGCGTATGGCTACACCTTC. The rearrangement links TRBV5-6 to TRBJ1-2; 7 positions match TRBD1. Germline loops: CDR1 SGHDT, CDR2 YYEEEE. CDR3 length: 14 amino acids. Unmatched junction bases numbered 4, after V lost 0 bases and J lost 5 bases.

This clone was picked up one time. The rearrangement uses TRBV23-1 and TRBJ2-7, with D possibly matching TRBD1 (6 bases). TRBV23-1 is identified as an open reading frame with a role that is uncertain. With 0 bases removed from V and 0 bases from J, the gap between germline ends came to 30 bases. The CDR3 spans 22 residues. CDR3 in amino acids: CASSQSYGCSGHPSLSSYEQYF. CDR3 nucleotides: TGCGCCAGCAGTCAATCGTACGGTTGTTCGGGACATCCGTCACTTAGCTCCTACGAGCAGTACTTC.

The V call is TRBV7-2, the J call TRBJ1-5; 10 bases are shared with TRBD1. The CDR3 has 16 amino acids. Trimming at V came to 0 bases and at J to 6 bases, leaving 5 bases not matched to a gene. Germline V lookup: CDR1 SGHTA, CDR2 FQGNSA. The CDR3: CASSLAGTGVGQPQHF. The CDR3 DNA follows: TGTGCCAGCAGCTTAGCGGGGACAGGGGTTGGTCAGCCCCAGCATTTT.

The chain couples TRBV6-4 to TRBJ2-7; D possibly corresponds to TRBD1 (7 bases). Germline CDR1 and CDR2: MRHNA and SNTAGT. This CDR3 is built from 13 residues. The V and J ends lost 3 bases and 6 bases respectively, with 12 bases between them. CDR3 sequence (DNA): TGTGCCAGCAGTGAGCAGGGGGGTGCCGAGCAGTACTTC. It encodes CASSEQGGAEQYF.

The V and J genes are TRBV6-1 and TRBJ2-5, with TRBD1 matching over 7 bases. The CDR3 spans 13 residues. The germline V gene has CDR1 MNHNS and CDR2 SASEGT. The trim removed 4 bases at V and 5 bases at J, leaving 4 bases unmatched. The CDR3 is CASSGQGVETQYF. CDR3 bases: TGTGCCAGCAGTGGACAGGGTGTTGAGACCCAGTACTTC.

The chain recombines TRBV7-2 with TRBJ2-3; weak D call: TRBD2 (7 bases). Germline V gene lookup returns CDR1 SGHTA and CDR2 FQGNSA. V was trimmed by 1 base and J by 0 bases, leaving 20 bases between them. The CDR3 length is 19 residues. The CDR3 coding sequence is TGTGCCAGCAGCTTAGGCACGGGGGGCCATTATACTAGCACAGATACGCAGTATTTT. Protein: CASSLGTGGHYTSTDTQYF.

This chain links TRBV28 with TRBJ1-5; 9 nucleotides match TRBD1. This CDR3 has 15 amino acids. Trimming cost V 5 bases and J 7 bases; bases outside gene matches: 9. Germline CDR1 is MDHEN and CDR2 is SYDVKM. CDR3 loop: CASSAITGGQQPQHF. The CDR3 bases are TGTGCCAGCAGTGCCATTACAGGGGGCCAACAGCCCCAGCATTTT.

In DNA form, the CDR3 reads TGTGCCAGCACCCCCGGAGGGAGTCCCTACAATGAGCAGTTCTTC. Its translation: CASTPGGSPYNEQFF. The genes are TRBV6-5 and TRBJ2-1; D may be TRBD2 (6 bases). V was shortened by 7 bases and J by 2 bases, with 15 bases between the two germline ends. The CDR3 loop spans 15 amino acids. CDR1 and CDR2 from the germline V gene are MNHEY and SVGAGI.

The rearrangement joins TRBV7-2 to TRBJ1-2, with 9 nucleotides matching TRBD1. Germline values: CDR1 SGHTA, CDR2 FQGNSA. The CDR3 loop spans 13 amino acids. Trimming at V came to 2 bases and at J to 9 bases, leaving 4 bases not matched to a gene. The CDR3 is CASSLTGGSSYTF. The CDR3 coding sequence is TGTGCCAGCAGCTTAACAGGGGGCTCGAGCTACACCTTC.

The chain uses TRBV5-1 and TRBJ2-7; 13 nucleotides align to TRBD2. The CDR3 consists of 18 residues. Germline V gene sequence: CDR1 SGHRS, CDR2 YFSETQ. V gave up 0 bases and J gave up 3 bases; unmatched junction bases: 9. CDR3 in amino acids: CASSLATGTSGTFYEQYF. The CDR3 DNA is TGCGCCAGCAGCTTGGCGACAGGGACTAGCGGGACTTTCTACGAGCAGTACTTC.

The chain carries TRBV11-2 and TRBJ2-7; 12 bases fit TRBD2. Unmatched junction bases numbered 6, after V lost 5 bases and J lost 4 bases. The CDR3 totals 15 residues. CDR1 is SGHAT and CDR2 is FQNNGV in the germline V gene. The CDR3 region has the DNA TGTGCCAGCAGCCTCGGACTAGCGGGGTTGTACGAGCAGTACTTC. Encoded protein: CASSLGLAGLYEQYF.

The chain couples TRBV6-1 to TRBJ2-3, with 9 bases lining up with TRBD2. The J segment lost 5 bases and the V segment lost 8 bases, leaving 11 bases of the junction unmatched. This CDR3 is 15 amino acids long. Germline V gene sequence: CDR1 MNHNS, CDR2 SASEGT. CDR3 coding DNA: TGTGCCAGCGGACGCGGGGGGGCCGATGTAGATACGCAGTATTTT. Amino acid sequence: CASGRGGADVDTQYF.

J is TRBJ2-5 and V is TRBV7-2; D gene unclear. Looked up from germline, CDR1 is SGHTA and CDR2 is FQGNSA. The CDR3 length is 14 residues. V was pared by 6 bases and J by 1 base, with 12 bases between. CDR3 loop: CASRPPGSQETQYF. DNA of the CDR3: TGTGCCAGCAGACCACCCGGGTCCCAAGAGACCCAGTACTTC.

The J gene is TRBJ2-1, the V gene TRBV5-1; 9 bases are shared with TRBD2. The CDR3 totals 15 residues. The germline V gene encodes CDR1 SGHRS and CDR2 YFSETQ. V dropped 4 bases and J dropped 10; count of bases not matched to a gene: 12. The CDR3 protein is CASSLPGLAAHEQFF. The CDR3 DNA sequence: TGCGCCAGCAGCCTGCCGGGACTAGCAGCCCACGAGCAGTTCTTC.

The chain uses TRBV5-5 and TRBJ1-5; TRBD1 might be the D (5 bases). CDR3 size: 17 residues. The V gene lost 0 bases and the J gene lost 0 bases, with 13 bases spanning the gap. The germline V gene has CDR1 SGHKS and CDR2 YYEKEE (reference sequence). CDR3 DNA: TGTGCCAGCAGCTTGGATCCGTGGACATATAGCAATCAGCCCCAGCATTTT. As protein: CASSLDPWTYSNQPQHF.